This T cell receptor beta chain was recovered during a study of cytomegalovirus exposure and HLA in healthy donors. The ends lost 4 bases at V and 9 bases at J; junction bases unmatched: 5. Germline CDR1 and CDR2: SNHLY and FYNNEI. This CDR3 spans 15 amino acids. The repertoire was sequenced with immunoSEQ multiplex PCR; TCRdb's copy has only in-frame clones and lacks some. The sample yields 200,000 to 300,000 clones, more than 75% seen once. About this clone: As yet, its antigen is unknown.

Study observations and caveats: Rare TCR sequences dominated, though some public TCRs recurred in many donors. Reported performance of the classifier showed diagnosis of cytomegalovirus status with high specificity and sensitivity.

Sequences were obtained from PBMCs. The genes are TRBV2 and TRBJ2-1; 14 bases match TRBD2. The receptor comes from a woman under 40 in good health and CMV-seropositive. The CDR3 is CASSAGTSGSTEQFF. Here the CDR3 DNA reads TGTGCCAGCAGTGCCGGGACTAGCGGGAGCACTGAGCAGTTCTTC.